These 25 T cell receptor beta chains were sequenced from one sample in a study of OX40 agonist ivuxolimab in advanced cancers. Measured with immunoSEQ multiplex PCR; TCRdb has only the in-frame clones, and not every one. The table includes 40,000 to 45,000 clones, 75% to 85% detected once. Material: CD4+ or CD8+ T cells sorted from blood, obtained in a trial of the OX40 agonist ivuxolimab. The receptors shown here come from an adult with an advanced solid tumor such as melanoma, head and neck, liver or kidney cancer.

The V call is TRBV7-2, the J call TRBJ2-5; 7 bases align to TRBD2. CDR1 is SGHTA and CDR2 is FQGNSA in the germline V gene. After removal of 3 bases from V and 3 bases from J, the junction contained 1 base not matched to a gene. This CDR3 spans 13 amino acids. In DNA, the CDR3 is TGTGCCAGCAGCTTTGGGAGGGAAGAGACCCAGTACTTC. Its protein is CASSFGREETQYF.

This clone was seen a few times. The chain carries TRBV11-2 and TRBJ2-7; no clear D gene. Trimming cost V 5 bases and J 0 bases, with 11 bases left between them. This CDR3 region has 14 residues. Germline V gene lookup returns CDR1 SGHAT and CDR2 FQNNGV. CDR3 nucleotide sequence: TGTGCCAGCAGCCGAGGTGGGTTCTCCTACGAGCAGTACTTC. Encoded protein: CASSRGGFSYEQYF.

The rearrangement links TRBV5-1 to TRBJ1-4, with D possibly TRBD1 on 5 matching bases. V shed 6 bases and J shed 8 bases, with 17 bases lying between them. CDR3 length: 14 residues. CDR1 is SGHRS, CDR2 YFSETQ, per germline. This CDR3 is CASKVAGQGEKLFF. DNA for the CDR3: TGCGCCAGCAAAGTAGCAGGGCAGGGCGAAAAACTGTTTTTT.

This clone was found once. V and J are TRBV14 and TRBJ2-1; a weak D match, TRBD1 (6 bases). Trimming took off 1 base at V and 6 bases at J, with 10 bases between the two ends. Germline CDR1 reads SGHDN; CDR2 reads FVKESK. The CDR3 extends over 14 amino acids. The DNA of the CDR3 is TGTGCCAGCAGCCAAGGATCCAGGGGCAATGAGCAGTTCTTC. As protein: CASSQGSRGNEQFF.

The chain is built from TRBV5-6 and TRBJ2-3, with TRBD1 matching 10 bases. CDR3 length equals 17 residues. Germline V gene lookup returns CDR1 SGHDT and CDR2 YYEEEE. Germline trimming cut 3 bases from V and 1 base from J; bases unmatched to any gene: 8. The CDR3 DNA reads TGTGCCAGCAGCTACATTTTCGGGACAGGGGGCACAGATACGCAGTATTTT. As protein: CASSYIFGTGGTDTQYF.

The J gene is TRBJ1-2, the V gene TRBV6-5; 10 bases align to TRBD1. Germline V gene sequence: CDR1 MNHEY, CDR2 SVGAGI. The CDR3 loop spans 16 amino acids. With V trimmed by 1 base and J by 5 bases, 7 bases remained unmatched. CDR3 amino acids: CASSYLPGQGFYGYTF. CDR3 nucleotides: TGTGCCAGCAGTTACTTACCGGGACAGGGGTTTTATGGCTACACCTTC.

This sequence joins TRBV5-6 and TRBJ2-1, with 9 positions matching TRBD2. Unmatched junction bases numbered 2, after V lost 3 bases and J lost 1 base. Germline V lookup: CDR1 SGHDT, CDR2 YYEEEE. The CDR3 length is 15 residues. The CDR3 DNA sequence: TGTGCCAGCAGCTCCGCGGGAGGGTCCTACAATGAGCAGTTCTTC. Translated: CASSSAGGSYNEQFF.

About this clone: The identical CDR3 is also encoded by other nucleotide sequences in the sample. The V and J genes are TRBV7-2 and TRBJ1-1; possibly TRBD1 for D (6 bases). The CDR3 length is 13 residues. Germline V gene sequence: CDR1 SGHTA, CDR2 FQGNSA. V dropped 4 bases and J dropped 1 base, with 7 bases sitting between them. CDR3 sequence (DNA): TGTGCCAGCAGCTCACAGGGGAACACTGAAGCTTTCTTT. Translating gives CASSSQGNTEAFF. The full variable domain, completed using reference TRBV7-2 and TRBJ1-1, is GAGVSQSPSNKVTEKGKDVELRCDPISGHTALYWYRQSLGQGLEFLIYFQGNSAPDKSGLPSDRFSAERTGGSVSTLTIQRTQQEDSAVYLCASSSQGNTEAFFGQGTRLTVV.

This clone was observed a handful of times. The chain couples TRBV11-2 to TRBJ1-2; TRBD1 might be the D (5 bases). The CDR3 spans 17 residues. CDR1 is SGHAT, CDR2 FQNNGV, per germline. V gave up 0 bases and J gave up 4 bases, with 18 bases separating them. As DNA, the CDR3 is TGTGCCAGCAGCTTAGATCTTCGATCGACAGAAGTCTATGGCTACACCTTC. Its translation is CASSLDLRSTEVYGYTF.

The chain's CDR3 is CASSFPGLGTDTQYF. In nucleotides, the CDR3 is TGTGCCAGCAGCTTTCCGGGACTCGGCACAGATACGCAGTATTTT. The J gene is TRBJ2-3, the V gene TRBV7-8; a weak D match, TRBD2 (6 bases). V was shortened by 3 bases and J by 1 base, with 11 bases between the two germline ends. The CDR3 spans 15 residues. Per germline, CDR1 SGHVS and CDR2 FQNEAQ.

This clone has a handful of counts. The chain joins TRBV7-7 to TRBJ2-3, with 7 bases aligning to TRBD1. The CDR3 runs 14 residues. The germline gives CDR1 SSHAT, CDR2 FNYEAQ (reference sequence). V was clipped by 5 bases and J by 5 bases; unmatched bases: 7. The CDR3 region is CASSPRTGLDTQYF. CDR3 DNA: TGTGCCAGCAGCCCGAGGACAGGACTAGATACGCAGTATTTT.

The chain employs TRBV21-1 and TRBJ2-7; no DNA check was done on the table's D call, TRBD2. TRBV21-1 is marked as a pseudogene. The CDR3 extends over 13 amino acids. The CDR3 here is CAMPEWSSYEQYF. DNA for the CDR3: TGTGCCATGCCGGAGTGGAGCTCCTACGAGCAGTACTTC.

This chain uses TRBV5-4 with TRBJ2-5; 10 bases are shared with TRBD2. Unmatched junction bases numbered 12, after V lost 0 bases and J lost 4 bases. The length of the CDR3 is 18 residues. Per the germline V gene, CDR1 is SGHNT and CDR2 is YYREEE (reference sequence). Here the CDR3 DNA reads TGTGCCAGCAGCTTGGTTCGTTCAGCGGGAGGGCCTTTAGAGACCCAGTACTTC. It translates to CASSLVRSAGGPLETQYF.

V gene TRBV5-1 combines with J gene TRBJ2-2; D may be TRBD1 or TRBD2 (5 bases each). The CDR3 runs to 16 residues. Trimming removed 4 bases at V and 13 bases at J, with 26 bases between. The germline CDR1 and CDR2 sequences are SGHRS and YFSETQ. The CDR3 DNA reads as TGCGCCAGCAGCCCGGATGGGGCGACTTACGGGGAAGGGCTGTTTTTT. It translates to CASSPDGATYGEGLFF.

CDR3 in amino acids: CASSQEKVGGPLEQFF. In nucleotides, the CDR3 is TGCGCCAGCAGCCAAGAAAAGGTTGGCGGGCCCTTGGAGCAGTTCTTC. The chain joins TRBV4-3 to TRBJ2-1; a possible D gene is TRBD2 (5 bases). Looked up from germline, CDR1 is LGHNA and CDR2 is YSLEER. The CDR3 consists of 16 residues. Trimming stripped 0 bases from V and 10 bases from J, with 19 bases between.

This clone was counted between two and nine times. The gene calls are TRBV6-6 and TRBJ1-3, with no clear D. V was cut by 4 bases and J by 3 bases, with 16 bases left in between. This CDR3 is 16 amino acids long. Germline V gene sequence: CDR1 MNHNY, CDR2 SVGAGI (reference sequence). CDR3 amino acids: CASSSAAGSYGNTIYF. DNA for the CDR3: TGTGCCAGCAGTTCCGCGGCCGGTTCATATGGAAACACCATATATTTT.

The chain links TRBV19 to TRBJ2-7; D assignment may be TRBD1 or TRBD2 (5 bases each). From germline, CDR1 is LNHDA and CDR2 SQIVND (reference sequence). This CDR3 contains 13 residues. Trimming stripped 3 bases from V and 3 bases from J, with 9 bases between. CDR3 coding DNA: TGTGCCAGTAGTATTAGGGACGGCTACGAGCAGTACTTC. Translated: CASSIRDGYEQYF.

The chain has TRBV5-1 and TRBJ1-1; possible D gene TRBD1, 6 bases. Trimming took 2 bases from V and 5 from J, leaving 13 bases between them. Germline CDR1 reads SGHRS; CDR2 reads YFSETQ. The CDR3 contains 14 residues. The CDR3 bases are TGCGCCAGCAGCTTACAGGGTGGGTTGACTGAAGCTTTCTTT. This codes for CASSLQGGLTEAFF.

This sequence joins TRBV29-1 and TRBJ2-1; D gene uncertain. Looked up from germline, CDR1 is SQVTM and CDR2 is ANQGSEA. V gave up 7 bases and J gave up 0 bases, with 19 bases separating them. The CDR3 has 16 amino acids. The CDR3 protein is CSAFGQLQSSYNEQFF. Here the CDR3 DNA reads TGCAGCGCATTCGGCCAGCTGCAAAGCTCCTACAATGAGCAGTTCTTC.

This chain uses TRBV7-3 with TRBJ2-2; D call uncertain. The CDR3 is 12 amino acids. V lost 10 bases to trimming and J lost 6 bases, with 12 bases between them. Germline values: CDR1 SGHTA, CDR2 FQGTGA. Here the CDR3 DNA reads TGTGCCACCGGGTTCAGGTCCGGGGAGCTGTTTTTT. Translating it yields CATGFRSGELFF.

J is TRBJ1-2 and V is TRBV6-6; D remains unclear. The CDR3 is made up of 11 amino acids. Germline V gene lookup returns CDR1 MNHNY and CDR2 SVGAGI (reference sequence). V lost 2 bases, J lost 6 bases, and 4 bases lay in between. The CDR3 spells CASSYQNGYTF. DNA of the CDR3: TGTGCCAGCAGTTACCAGAATGGCTACACCTTC.

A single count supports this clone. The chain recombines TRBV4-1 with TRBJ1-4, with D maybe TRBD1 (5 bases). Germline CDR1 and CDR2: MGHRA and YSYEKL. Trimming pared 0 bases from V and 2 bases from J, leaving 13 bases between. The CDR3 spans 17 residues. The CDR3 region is CASSQDHPGVTNEKLFF. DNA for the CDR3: TGCGCCAGCAGCCAAGATCACCCGGGGGTTACTAATGAAAAACTGTTTTTT.

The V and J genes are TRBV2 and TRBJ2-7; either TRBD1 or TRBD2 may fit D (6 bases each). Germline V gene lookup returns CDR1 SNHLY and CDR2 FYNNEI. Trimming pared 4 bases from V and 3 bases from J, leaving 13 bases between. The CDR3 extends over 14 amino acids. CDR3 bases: TGTGCCAGCAGTGTCCAAAGGGGGGTCTACGAGCAGTACTTC. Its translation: CASSVQRGVYEQYF.

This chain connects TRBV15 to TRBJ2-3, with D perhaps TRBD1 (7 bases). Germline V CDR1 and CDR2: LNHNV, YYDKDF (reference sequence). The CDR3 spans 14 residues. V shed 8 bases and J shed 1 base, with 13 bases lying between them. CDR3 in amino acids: CATGGRGGTDTQYF. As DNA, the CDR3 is TGTGCCACCGGAGGCAGGGGGGGCACAGATACGCAGTATTTT.

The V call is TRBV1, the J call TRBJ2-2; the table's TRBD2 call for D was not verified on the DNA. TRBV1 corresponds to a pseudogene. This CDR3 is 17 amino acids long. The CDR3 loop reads CTSSQDRAGAYTGELFF. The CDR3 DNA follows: TGCACCAGCAGCCAAGATCGGGCGGGAGCTTACACCGGGGAGCTGTTTTTT.